This TCR beta chain was identified during a study of shared clonotypes between healthy human individuals. Looking at the study overall: Each donor contributed plates that comprised three CD4 naive, three CD4 memory, two CD8 naive and one CD8 memory. Study findings and constraints: Roughly 4.7% was the fraction of naive CD4 clonotypes found shared across a few donors. Estimated richness was generally greater in naive than memory subsets.

The authors ran the assay at deep level. The table came from immunoSEQ multiplex PCR; TCRdb's copy has only in-frame clones and leaves some out. The table shows over a million clones, with around 82% occurring only once. V was pared by 0 bases and J by 0 bases, with 7 bases between. The germline gives CDR1 SGHRS, CDR2 YFSETQ. The CDR3 length is 15 residues. As for this clone: The antigen is unknown.

This sequence originates from a man younger than 30 in good health. Some clones in this sample may be carry-over from other donors' samples. Material: memory CD4+ T cells from PBMCs. The subset here: CD45RA-negative fraction. The chain uses TRBV5-1 and TRBJ1-5; D is unclear. The CDR3 DNA follows: TGCGCCAGCAGCTTGGAGGCAGGTAGCAATCAGCCCCAGCATTTT. Residues: CASSLEAGSNQPQHF.